These 16 T cell receptor beta chains came from one sample sequenced in a study of early stage breast cancer tumors. Data came from immunoSEQ multiplex PCR; TCRdb stores just in-frame clones and leaves some out. The sample lists 45,000 to 65,000 clones, around 78% seen once, with roughly 3.4% in the top ten. The sample comprised blood. The receptors stem from a person in their forties with breast cancer.

The chain is built from TRBV10-3 and TRBJ1-1; perhaps TRBD1 as D (6 bases). The germline V gene encodes CDR1 ENHRY and CDR2 SYGVKD. The CDR3 contains 13 residues. V dropped 3 bases and J dropped 8 bases, with 13 bases sitting between them. As DNA, the CDR3 is TGTGCCATCAGTGACGGGACACCTGAAGAAGCTTTCTTT. Protein product: CAISDGTPEEAFF.

The CDR3 DNA is TGTGCCAGCAGTTCCCTGAGGGACACCGGGGAGCTGTTTTTT. Translated: CASSSLRDTGELFF. This rearrangement joins TRBV7-9 to TRBJ2-2, with D possibly TRBD2 on 5 matching bases. V gave up 6 bases and J gave up 3 bases, with 11 bases separating them. The CDR3 consists of 14 residues. Per germline, CDR1 SEHNR and CDR2 FQNEAQ (reference sequence).

The J gene is TRBJ2-7, the V gene TRBV30; D is perhaps TRBD1 or TRBD2 (6 bases each). V lost 0 bases, J lost 1 base, and 10 bases lay in between. This CDR3 is 14 amino acids long. Germline V gene data show CDR1 as GTSNPN and CDR2 as SVGIG (reference sequence). CDR3 protein: CAWSVGGQSYEQYF. The CDR3 DNA follows: TGTGCCTGGAGTGTAGGGGGGCAATCCTACGAGCAGTACTTC.

The chain couples TRBV2 to TRBJ2-5; no firm D call. The V and J ends lost 8 bases and 5 bases respectively, with 6 bases between them. Germline-derived CDR1 and CDR2 are SNHLY and FYNNEI. CDR3 length: 10 amino acids. This CDR3 reads CASVGETQYF. CDR3 DNA: TGTGCCAGCGTGGGGGAGACCCAGTACTTC.

This sequence joins TRBV5-4 and TRBJ2-1; 11 nucleotides align to TRBD2. Per the germline V gene, CDR1 is SGHNT and CDR2 is YYREEE (reference sequence). The CDR3 runs 16 residues. Trimming at V came to 3 bases and at J to 7 bases, leaving 9 bases not matched to a gene. The CDR3 here is CASSSPPGLADNEQFF. The CDR3 region has the DNA TGTGCCAGCAGCTCTCCGCCGGGACTAGCGGATAATGAGCAGTTCTTC.

This clone has only a few counts. The rearrangement links TRBV19 to TRBJ1-4; no firm D call. The CDR3 runs 14 residues. Germline V gene lookup returns CDR1 LNHDA and CDR2 SQIVND (reference sequence). V dropped 7 bases and J dropped 5 bases, with 14 bases sitting between them. The CDR3 bases are TGTGCCAGTAAGCCCCGACGTACCAATGAAAAACTGTTTTTT. As protein: CASKPRRTNEKLFF.

The chain employs TRBV10-3 and TRBJ2-2; no definite D call. The CDR3 spans 13 residues. The germline gives CDR1 ENHRY, CDR2 SYGVKD. The germline V and J ends were trimmed by 10 bases and 3 bases, with 12 bases remaining between them. The CDR3: CATSARYTGELFF. CDR3 bases: TGTGCCACCTCCGCCCGGTACACCGGGGAGCTGTTTTTT.

The chain joins TRBV11-2 to TRBJ2-1; no definite D call. The CDR3 loop spans 16 amino acids. The V and J ends lost 5 bases and 0 bases respectively, with 14 bases between them. Germline loops: CDR1 SGHAT, CDR2 FQNNGV. The CDR3 protein is CASSSLLGSSYNEQFF. The CDR3 DNA is TGTGCCAGCAGCAGCCTGTTGGGCAGCTCCTACAATGAGCAGTTCTTC.

The chain combines TRBV18 with TRBJ2-5, with 7 positions matching TRBD1. J was trimmed by 4 bases and V by 3 bases; bases with no gene match: 2. CDR1 and CDR2 (germline): KGHSH, LQKENI. The CDR3 has 13 residues. The CDR3 DNA is TGTGCCAGCTCACCGGGACAGAGAGAGACCCAGTACTTC. Amino acid sequence: CASSPGQRETQYF.

The V call is TRBV4-1, the J call TRBJ2-1; 12 bases line up with TRBD2. V gave up 4 bases and J gave up 7 bases; unmatched junction bases: 11. Germline V CDR1 and CDR2: MGHRA, YSYEKL. The CDR3 contains 17 residues. The CDR3: CASSRTGLAGGFNEQFF. Here the CDR3 DNA reads TGCGCCAGCAGCCGAACGGGGCTAGCGGGAGGGTTTAATGAGCAGTTCTTC.

This sequence joins TRBV7-9 and TRBJ2-7; D not resolved. Deletions cut 1 base from V and 0 bases from J, with 10 bases between. Germline V gene sequence: CDR1 SEHNR, CDR2 FQNEAQ (reference sequence). This CDR3 is 15 amino acids long. This CDR3 reads CASSLGTVSSYEQYF. CDR3 bases: TGTGCCAGCAGCTTAGGCACGGTGAGCTCCTACGAGCAGTACTTC. The complete variable domain, with remaining parts taken from reference TRBV7-9 and TRBJ2-7, reads DTGVSQNPRHKITKRGQNVTFRCDPISEHNRLYWYRQTLGQGPEFLTYFQNEAQLEKSRLLSDRFSAERPKGSFSTLEIQRTEQGDSAMYLCASSLGTVSSYEQYFGPGTRLTVT.

CDR3 protein: CATNSGANVLTF. The DNA for the CDR3 is TGTGCCACCAACTCTGGGGCCAACGTCCTGACTTTC. V is TRBV6-1 and J is TRBJ2-6; D gene uncertain. The germline V gene has CDR1 MNHNS and CDR2 SASEGT. The CDR3 runs to 12 residues. Trimming removed 10 bases from V and 0 bases from J, with 4 bases in between.

This clone has only a few counts. This chain links TRBV5-5 with TRBJ1-1, with 11 bases fitting TRBD1. Germline values: CDR1 SGHKS, CDR2 YYEKEE (reference sequence). This CDR3 region has 16 residues. V gave up 2 bases and J gave up 3 bases; unmatched junction bases: 6. For the CDR3, the DNA is TGTGCCAGCAGCTTTCTTCCGGGACAGGGGGACACTGAAGCTTTCTTT. Its translation is CASSFLPGQGDTEAFF.

This chain links TRBV5-1 with TRBJ2-3, with TRBD1 matching over 7 bases. The J segment lost 2 bases and the V segment lost 2 bases, leaving 2 bases of the junction unmatched. Germline assignment: CDR1 SGHRS and CDR2 YFSETQ. The CDR3 is 14 amino acids. CDR3: CASSFTGVTDTQYF. The CDR3 bases are TGCGCCAGCAGCTTTACAGGGGTCACAGATACGCAGTATTTT.

The J gene is TRBJ1-5, the V gene TRBV6-6; D remains ambiguous. The CDR3 has 13 residues. Germline V lookup: CDR1 MNHNY, CDR2 SVGAGI (reference sequence). V was clipped by 3 bases and J by 4 bases, with 7 bases between them. CDR3 coding DNA: TGTGCCAGCAGTTATGTCGAGAATCAGCCCCAGCATTTT. Residues: CASSYVENQPQHF.

This chain joins TRBV7-2 and TRBJ2-1, with unresolved D. The ends were cut back, 3 bases at V and 6 bases at J, with 12 bases in the middle. The CDR3 sequence is 14 residues long. Germline V gene data show CDR1 as SGHTA and CDR2 as FQGNSA. The CDR3 bases are TGTGCCAGCAGCTTGGGTACTCGCCTCAATGAGCAGTTCTTC. This codes for CASSLGTRLNEQFF.